The 26 T cell receptor beta chains below come from one sample, sequenced in a study of cytomegalovirus exposure and HLA in healthy donors. This PCR relied on a set of 60 Vbeta primers and 13 Jbeta primers. Repertoires were generated with immunoSEQ multiplex PCR, while TCRdb's copy carries only in-frame clones and drops some. The data show under 200,000 clones, over 70% seen once. The specimen was PBMCs. The receptor source for this set is a man aged 35-49 years in good health and CMV-seronegative.

V usage is TRBV11-3 and J usage is TRBJ1-4; D uncertain. The V end lost 2 bases, the J end lost 4 bases, and 5 bases lay between the germline ends. In germline, CDR1 is SGHNT, CDR2 YENEEA. The CDR3 totals 13 residues. DNA for the CDR3: TGTGCCAGCAGCTTATATATTAATGAAAAACTGTTTTTT. This gives the protein CASSLYINEKLFF.

This rearrangement joins TRBV7-2 to TRBJ2-3; 7 bases fit TRBD2. Germline V gives CDR1 SGHTA, CDR2 FQGNSA. Trimming took 4 bases from V and 5 from J; bases not matched to a gene: 6. This CDR3 contains 14 residues. The CDR3 region has the DNA TGTGCCAGCAGCTGGGCGGGAGTCGAAGATACGCAGTATTTT. It codes for CASSWAGVEDTQYF.

The V gene is TRBV7-2, the J gene TRBJ2-1, with 11 bases lining up with TRBD2. J was trimmed by 7 bases and V by 9 bases; bases with no gene match: 8. The CDR3 loop spans 14 amino acids. Germline values: CDR1 SGHTA, CDR2 FQGNSA. CDR3 nucleotide sequence: TGTGCCAGTAGCGGGGGGGCCCCGGAAAATGAGCAGTTCTTC. Its translation is CASSGGAPENEQFF.

The J gene is TRBJ1-5, the V gene TRBV18; a possible D gene is TRBD1 (6 bases). The V gene lost 2 bases and the J gene lost 3 bases, with 14 bases spanning the gap. The CDR3 runs to 16 residues. Germline CDR1 KGHSH, CDR2 LQKENI. The CDR3 protein is CASSPGRGQFNQPQHF. In nucleotides, the CDR3 is TGTGCCAGCTCACCAGGGCGAGGACAGTTCAATCAGCCCCAGCATTTT.

V is TRBV7-8 and J is TRBJ1-1; D possibly corresponds to TRBD1 (5 bases). Trimming stripped 0 bases from V and 8 bases from J, with 10 bases between. This CDR3 is 13 amino acids long. Germline V gene sequence: CDR1 SGHVS, CDR2 FQNEAQ. CDR3 protein: CASSLAYRKEAFF. The CDR3 DNA reads TGTGCCAGCAGCTTAGCATACAGGAAAGAAGCTTTCTTT.

There are a few counts of this clone. The V and J genes are TRBV5-1 and TRBJ2-1; 8 nucleotides agree with TRBD1. J gave up 6 bases and V 3 bases, and 8 bases lay outside the gene matches. CDR1 and CDR2 from the germline V gene are SGHRS and YFSETQ. The length of the CDR3 is 15 residues. CDR3 nucleotides: TGCGCCAGCAGCTCGGGGCAGGGGGCTTTCAATGAGCAGTTCTTC. The encoded protein is CASSSGQGAFNEQFF. The full variable domain, completed using reference TRBV5-1 and TRBJ2-1, is KAGVTQTPRYLIKTRGQQVTLSCSPISGHRSVSWYQQTPGQGLQFLFEYFSETQRNKGNFPGRFSGRQFSNSRSEMNVSTLELGDSALYLCASSSGQGAFNEQFFGPGTRLTVL.

The chain combines TRBV27 with TRBJ2-3; D not certain. V lost 4 bases and J 3 bases, leaving 14 bases between the germline ends. CDR1 and CDR2 from the germline V gene are MNHEY and SMNVEV (reference sequence). This CDR3 region has 15 residues. CDR3 amino acids: CASSSQFRKTDTQYF. The CDR3 DNA follows: TGTGCCAGCAGTTCCCAGTTCAGGAAGACAGATACGCAGTATTTT.

The chain has TRBV7-2 and TRBJ2-3; the match to TRBD1 covers 9 bases. The CDR3 sequence is 18 residues long. V shed 4 bases and J 1 base; nucleotides not matched to a gene: 12. The germline gives CDR1 SGHTA, CDR2 FQGNSA. The CDR3 DNA is TGTGCCAGCAGCTCAGGGGCAAGTTGGACAGGGGGCACAGATACGCAGTATTTT. As protein: CASSSGASWTGGTDTQYF.

This sequence joins TRBV5-1 and TRBJ1-1; no firm D call. This CDR3 has 15 residues. V lost 0 bases, J lost 5 bases, and 14 bases lay in between. The germline V gene encodes CDR1 SGHRS and CDR2 YFSETQ. The CDR3 DNA reads TGCGCCAGCAGCTTGGTACAGAAAGGTTCGACTGAAGCTTTCTTT. Protein: CASSLVQKGSTEAFF.

CDR3 loop: CASSSGTSGTYSYNEQFF. The CDR3 coding sequence is TGCGCCAGCAGCTCGGGGACTAGCGGGACCTACTCCTACAATGAGCAGTTCTTC. The rearrangement links TRBV5-1 to TRBJ2-1, with TRBD2 matching over 13 bases. The CDR3 has 18 residues. Germline assignment: CDR1 SGHRS and CDR2 YFSETQ. V shed 3 bases and J 0 bases; nucleotides not matched to a gene: 6.

The rearrangement links TRBV27 to TRBJ1-3, with unresolved D. Germline CDR1 MNHEY, CDR2 SMNVEV (reference sequence). This CDR3 has 16 residues. The V gene lost 5 bases and the J gene lost 1 base, with 15 bases spanning the gap. The DNA for the CDR3 is TGTGCCAGCAGTCCCGGTCGGGGAAGGTCTGGAAACACCATATATTTT. Its protein product is CASSPGRGRSGNTIYF.

V and J are TRBV5-4 and TRBJ2-2; 12 bases align to TRBD2. The germline V gene has CDR1 SGHNT and CDR2 YYREEE (reference sequence). V dropped 1 base and J dropped 4; count of bases not matched to a gene: 5. There are 17 residues in the CDR3. The CDR3 sequence is CASSLLAGGLGTGELFF. DNA for the CDR3: TGTGCCAGCAGCTTGCTAGCGGGGGGGCTTGGCACCGGGGAGCTGTTTTTT.

This rearrangement joins TRBV7-9 to TRBJ2-5; the match to TRBD2 covers 8 bases. J lost 6 bases, V lost 7 bases, and 16 bases had no gene match. CDR1 is SEHNR, CDR2 FQNEAQ, per germline (reference sequence). This CDR3 has 16 residues. The CDR3: CASIAWTSGRVQTQYF. For the CDR3, the DNA is TGTGCCAGCATTGCATGGACAAGCGGGAGAGTCCAGACCCAGTACTTC. Full variable domain (remainder filled in from reference TRBV7-9 and TRBJ2-5): DTGVSQNPRHKITKRGQNVTFRCDPISEHNRLYWYRQTLGQGPEFLTYFQNEAQLEKSRLLSDRFSAERPKGSFSTLEIQRTEQGDSAMYLCASIAWTSGRVQTQYFGPGTRLLVL.

This chain joins TRBV5-1 and TRBJ2-3; TRBD2 matches at 10 bases. Germline V lookup: CDR1 SGHRS, CDR2 YFSETQ. This CDR3 has 16 amino acids. Trimming cost V 6 bases and J 1 base; bases outside gene matches: 8. CDR3 in amino acids: CASTINLAGGTDTQYF. The CDR3 region has the DNA TGCGCCAGCACCATAAATCTAGCGGGGGGCACAGATACGCAGTATTTT.

The gene calls are TRBV19 and TRBJ1-1, with D perhaps matching TRBD1 (5 bases). The V end was cut by 3 bases, the J end by 0 bases, with 8 bases between. The CDR3 consists of 14 residues. CDR1 and CDR2 from the germline V gene are LNHDA and SQIVND (reference sequence). The CDR3 DNA is TGTGCCAGTAGTATGGAGGGGATGAACACTGAAGCTTTCTTT. Translating it yields CASSMEGMNTEAFF.

The gene calls are TRBV4-1 and TRBJ1-5; D uncertain. The length of the CDR3 is 12 residues. Trimming cost V 0 bases and J 7 bases, with 4 bases left between them. Looked up from germline, CDR1 is MGHRA and CDR2 is YSYEKL. CDR3 DNA sequence: TGCGCCAGCAGCCAAGACTTGCAGCCCCAGCATTTT. Translating gives CASSQDLQPQHF.

In its sample, this clone was seen once. The V call is TRBV10-1, the J call TRBJ1-1; D is unresolved. The V gene's germline CDR1 is WNHNN and CDR2 SYGVQD (reference sequence). CDR3 size: 15 residues. V lost 2 bases and J 1 base, leaving 11 bases between the germline ends. The CDR3 is CASSESEGGNTEAFF. CDR3 bases: TGCGCCAGCAGTGAGAGCGAGGGAGGGAACACTGAAGCTTTCTTT.

The chain links TRBV5-4 to TRBJ2-3, with TRBD2 matching over 11 bases. Germline V CDR1 and CDR2: SGHNT, YYREEE (reference sequence). The CDR3 consists of 16 residues. V lost 4 bases, J lost 2 bases, and 6 bases stayed unmatched. The CDR3: CASSLRLAGTTDTQYF. The CDR3, as DNA: TGTGCCAGCAGCCTCAGACTAGCGGGGACCACAGATACGCAGTATTTT.

The CDR3 coding sequence is TGTGCCAGCTCACCACCGTCGCGCCTAACCGTCCGGGAGCAGTACTTC. As protein: CASSPPSRLTVREQYF. The chain links TRBV18 to TRBJ2-7; unclear D gene. This CDR3 comprises 16 residues. From germline, CDR1 is KGHSH and CDR2 LQKENI. The V gene lost 0 bases and the J gene lost 7 bases, with 19 bases spanning the gap.

V gene TRBV10-3 combines with J gene TRBJ1-5; D may be TRBD1 (6 bases). Germline CDR1 and CDR2: ENHRY and SYGVKD. Trimming cost V 8 bases and J 5 bases, with 16 bases left between them. The CDR3 sequence is 14 residues long. CDR3 loop: CAIAKDRTDQPQHF. The CDR3 DNA reads as TGTGCCATCGCTAAGGATAGGACAGATCAGCCCCAGCATTTT.

The V call is TRBV9, the J call TRBJ2-5, with a possible D match to TRBD1 (5 bases). The V gene's germline CDR1 is SGDLS and CDR2 YYNGEE. V gave up 3 bases and J gave up 3 bases, with 12 bases separating them. This CDR3 is 14 amino acids long. CDR3 nucleotides: TGTGCCAGCAGCGGGCAGGGTCAGAAAGAGACCCAGTACTTC. Translating gives CASSGQGQKETQYF.

The table lists this clone with a few counts. The chain joins TRBV4-1 to TRBJ2-1; tentatively, D is TRBD2 (6 bases). The V and J ends lost 1 base and 6 bases respectively, with 22 bases between them. The germline V gene has CDR1 MGHRA and CDR2 YSYEKL. The CDR3 loop spans 18 amino acids. The CDR3 nucleotides read TGCGCCAGCAGCCAAGTAGTATCATCGGGGAGGTTTGGCAATGAGCAGTTCTTC. Translation gives CASSQVVSSGRFGNEQFF.

V and J are TRBV5-6 and TRBJ2-1, with 10 bases matching TRBD2. The CDR3 runs 15 residues. The V segment lost 3 bases and the J segment 2 bases; nucleotides outside the gene matches: 2. CDR1 is SGHDT and CDR2 is YYEEEE in the germline V gene. The CDR3 reads CASSSGTSAYNEQFF. CDR3 coding DNA: TGTGCCAGCAGCTCCGGGACTAGCGCCTACAATGAGCAGTTCTTC.

The chain recombines TRBV11-3 with TRBJ1-1, with D possibly TRBD1 on 5 matching bases. CDR3 length: 14 amino acids. Deletions cut 2 bases from V and 1 base from J, with 8 bases between. The germline V gene encodes CDR1 SGHNT and CDR2 YENEEA. The CDR3 DNA reads TGTGCCAGCAGCTTACAGGGTCCGAACACTGAAGCTTTCTTT. It yields the protein CASSLQGPNTEAFF.

CDR3: CASSLDRGEQYF. The CDR3 DNA is TGTGCCAGCAGTTTAGACAGAGGCGAGCAGTACTTC. V usage is TRBV2 and J usage is TRBJ2-7; possibly TRBD1 for D (5 bases). CDR3 length equals 12 residues. V lost 5 bases to trimming and J lost 6 bases, with 11 bases between them. Germline V gene data show CDR1 as SNHLY and CDR2 as FYNNEI.

This chain links TRBV7-8 with TRBJ2-7; the D is unclear. The ends were cut back, 1 base at V and 2 bases at J, with 15 bases in the middle. Germline loops: CDR1 SGHVS, CDR2 FQNEAQ. This CDR3 is 16 amino acids long. The CDR3 loop is CASSLGVNLGPYEQYF. The CDR3 bases are TGTGCCAGCAGCTTAGGAGTTAATCTCGGTCCCTACGAGCAGTACTTC.